The clone carrying this TCR beta chain was found a few times. This specimen belongs to a study of beta chain features in type 1 diabetes. Isolation of CD4+ naive, central memory, regulatory and stem cell-like memory cells was achieved by sorting via CD45RO/CCR7/CD25/CD127/CD95/CD27. Sequenced material consisted of expressed TCRB transcripts (all of the isolated RNA was reverse transcribed). Here immunoSEQ multiplex PCR was the method, and the copy in TCRdb shows in-frame clones only, minus some. Here the sample spans roughly 250,000 clones, 68% being singletons. The sequence was collected from a young man in good health. Sequenced material: naive CD4+ T cells from blood.

The CDR3 DNA follows: TGTGCCAGCAGCAACCCACAGGGTACAGATACGCAGTATTTT. Translation: CASSNPQGTDTQYF. The V and J genes are TRBV7-2 and TRBJ2-3; possible D gene TRBD1, 6 bases. There are 14 residues in the CDR3. CDR1 and CDR2 (germline): SGHTA, FQGNSA. The V and J ends lost 5 bases and 3 bases respectively, with 12 bases between them.